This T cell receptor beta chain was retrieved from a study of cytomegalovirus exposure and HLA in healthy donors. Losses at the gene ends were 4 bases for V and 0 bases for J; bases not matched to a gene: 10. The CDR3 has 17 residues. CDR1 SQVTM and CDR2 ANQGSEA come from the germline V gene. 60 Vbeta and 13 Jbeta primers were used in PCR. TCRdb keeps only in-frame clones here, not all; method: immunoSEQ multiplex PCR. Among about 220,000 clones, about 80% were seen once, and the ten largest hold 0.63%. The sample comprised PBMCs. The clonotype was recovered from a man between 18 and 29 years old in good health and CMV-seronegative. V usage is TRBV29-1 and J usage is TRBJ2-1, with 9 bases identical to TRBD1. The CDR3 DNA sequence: TGCAGCGTTGGGGGGACAGGGAGGTCAGCCTCCTACAATGAGCAGTTCTTC. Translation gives CSVGGTGRSASYNEQFF.